This TCR beta chain comes out of a study of vaccination effects on CD4 cells after COVID-19. Repertoires were generated with immunoSEQ multiplex PCR, while TCRdb's copy carries only in-frame clones and drops some. Of 80,000 to 95,000 clones listed, 60% to 80% are singletons. Trimming stripped 4 bases from V and 8 bases from J, with 19 bases between. The germline V gene encodes CDR1 SGHTS and CDR2 YDEGEE. This CDR3 has 15 residues. Before any sequencing was done, the ViraFEST assay used viral peptide pools to expand antigen-specific CD4+ T cells. Once cultured for under 11 days, the cells underwent separation to obtain CD4+ T cells. Vaccine administered to participants consisted of two doses of either BNT162b2 or mRNA-1273. For each well, some 2 million PBMC were cultured with about 9.4 IU/ml IL-2 and 9.5 to 10 ug/ml peptides. It was on days 3 and 7 that half the medium was replaced with IL-2 medium.

The table lists this clone with a few counts. Its antigen remains unidentified. Study-wide points: Few convalescent patients and no early post-infection timepoints were included in the study.

The source material was CD4+ T cells from PBMCs cultured with HCoV-OC43 spike peptides, sampled after COVID-19 vaccination. Noted subset: HCoV-OC43 spike overlapping peptide pool stimulation. This receptor was taken from a human donor who received a COVID-19 vaccine. This chain links TRBV5-8 with TRBJ2-1, with D possibly being TRBD2 (5 bases). CDR3 in amino acids: CASSLALKQSDEQFF. CDR3 DNA: TGTGCCAGCAGCCTAGCCTTGAAACAATCCGATGAGCAGTTCTTC.